A selection of T cell receptor beta chains follows, all from one sample in a study of blood T cell repertoires in COVID-19. The table came from immunoSEQ multiplex PCR; TCRdb's copy has only in-frame clones and leaves some out. The table lists around 230,000 clones, roughly four fifths of them singletons. Material for sequencing was peripheral blood. The origin of the receptors is a woman aged 60-75 years with active or convalescent COVID-19. The CDR3 runs from the conserved cysteine through the conserved F or W. A D gene is named only where the DNA matches it firmly. A clone size is listed for some rows: how often the clone was seen (once, few, many), or a class if it is expanded.

14,NA,TRBJ2-7,TRBD1,TRBV3-1/TRBV3-2,TGTGCCAGCAGCCCCCGGACAGGGTTAGACGAGCAGTACTTC,CASSPRTGLDEQYF
15,NA,TRBJ1-5,NA,TRBV10-3,TGTGCCATCAGTGAGGGGGGGGCTAGCAATCAGCCCCAGCATTTT,CAISEGGASNQPQHF
16,NA,TRBJ1-2,NA,TRBV4-1,TGCGCCAGCAGCCAACAGGGTTTGGTGGTAGGCTATGGCTACACCTTC,CASSQQGLVVGYGYTF
16,NA,TRBJ1-1,NA,TRBV6-4,TGTGCCAGCATTCCAGGGGAACCCCTCGGGAACACTGAAGCTTTCTTT,CASIPGEPLGNTEAFF
14,NA,TRBJ1-2,NA,TRBV6-1,TGTGCCAGCAGTGAAGCGACAAACACCTGGGGCTACACCTTC,CASSEATNTWGYTF
13,NA,TRBJ2-7,TRBD1,TRBV11-2,TGTGCCAGCAGCTTGGACAGGCCTTACGAGCAGTACTTC,CASSLDRPYEQYF
14,NA,TRBJ1-1,NA,TRBV5-1,TGCGCCAGCAGCTCCCGACTGGAAGGCACTGAAGCTTTCTTT,CASSSRLEGTEAFF
13,NA,TRBJ1-2,NA,TRBV14,TGTGCCAGCAGCTCAACCCTAGAGTCAGGCTACACCTTC,CASSSTLESGYTF
12,NA,TRBJ1-2,NA,TRBV29-1,TGCAGCGTTGAACACAATCCCTATGGCTACACCTTC,CSVEHNPYGYTF
17,NA,TRBJ1-4,TRBD1,TRBV6-1,TGTGCCAGCAGTGAGGGACAGGGGAGTACAACTAATGAAAAACTGTTTTTT,CASSEGQGSTTNEKLFF
16,NA,TRBJ2-5,NA,TRBV5-5,TGTGCCAGCAGCCCGGTAGCGGAGAACAACCAAGAGACCCAGTACTTC,CASSPVAENNQETQYF
15,NA,TRBJ2-1,NA,TRBV7-3,TGTGCCAGCAGCTTAATGAGTATGGGCGACAATGAGCAGTTCTTC,CASSLMSMGDNEQFF
14,NA,TRBJ1-5,NA,TRBV4-3,TGCGCCAGCAGCCAAGATTATAACAATCAGCCCCAGCATTTT,CASSQDYNNQPQHF
13,NA,TRBJ1-1,NA,TRBV6-5,TGTGCCAGCAGTCAGCCCGGGAGGCCTGAAGCTTTCTTT,CASSQPGRPEAFF
13,NA,TRBJ1-6,NA,TRBV5-4,TGTGCCAGCAGACCCGACAGGCATTCACCCCTCCACTTT,CASRPDRHSPLHF
15,NA,TRBJ1-3,NA,TRBV29-1,TGCAGCGTCCGCGTGGGGGGGTTGTGGGGAAACACCATATATTTT,CSVRVGGLWGNTIYF
14,NA,TRBJ1-1,TRBD1,TRBV6-5,TGTGCCAGCAGTTACTGGACAGGGAACACTGAAGCTTTCTTT,CASSYWTGNTEAFF
14,NA,TRBJ2-2,NA,TRBV27,TGTGCCAGCAGCTCCCCCCCCGGTGGCGGGGAGCTGTTTTTT,CASSSPPGGGELFF
14,NA,TRBJ2-5,NA,TRBV1,TGCACCAGCAGCCTGGCCTATGGGGGGGAGACCCAGTACTTC,CTSSLAYGGETQYF
15,NA,TRBJ1-2,TRBD1,TRBV10-3,TGTGCCATCAGTGCGAACAGGGGGCCCTACTATGGCTACACCTTC,CAISANRGPYYGYTF
13,NA,TRBJ1-2,NA,TRBV6-5,TGTGCCAGCAGTTCCAACAGGGATAGAGGCTACACCTTC,CASSSNRDRGYTF
16,NA,TRBJ2-1,NA,TRBV12-5,TGTGCTAGTGCCCTTTGGGAGGGGGTGGCATACAATGAGCAGTTCTTC,CASALWEGVAYNEQFF
15,NA,TRBJ2-2,NA,TRBV6-2/TRBV6-3,TGTGCCAGCAGCCTTCCCCCAGGGAACACCGGGGAGCTGTTTTTT,CASSLPPGNTGELFF
14,NA,TRBJ2-7,TRBD2,TRBV27,TGTGCCAGCAGTTTAAGGCGGGGGGGCTTCGAGCAGTACTTC,CASSLRRGGFEQYF
11,NA,TRBJ2-1,NA,TRBV11-3,TGTGCCAGCAAGCGCGACAATGAGCAGTTCTTC,CASKRDNEQFF
15,NA,TRBJ1-6,TRBD1,TRBV5-1,TGCGCCAGCAGCTTGGGACAGGGGGCTCGTTCACCCCTCCACTTT,CASSLGQGARSPLHF
15,once,TRBJ1-2,NA,TRBV6-5,TGTGCCAGCAGTCCTCGGTCCGGGTCCTTCTATGGCTACACCTTC,CASSPRSGSFYGYTF
17,few,TRBJ1-6,NA,TRBV18,TGTGCCAGCTCACCCAAGGGAGGGCTGGGGAATAATTCACCCCTCCACTTT,CASSPKGGLGNNSPLHF
19,NA,TRBJ2-3,NA,TRBV6-1,TGTGCCAGCAGTGAAGTAGGGGCCGGAGTAGTAAGAGTTGGCGATACGCAGTATTTT,CASSEVGAGVVRVGDTQYF
14,few,TRBJ1-3,NA,TRBV7-2,TGTGCCAGCAGCTCCGGGGGGGCCGGAAACACCATATATTTT,CASSSGGAGNTIYF
15,NA,TRBJ2-5,TRBD2,TRBV5-4,TGTGCCAGCAGACCTAGCGGGGGGGCAGTAAAGACCCAGTACTTC,CASRPSGGAVKTQYF
15,NA,TRBJ1-6,NA,TRBV7-8,TGTGCCAGCAGCCCAAGACTGGTGGGGGGGTCACCCCTCCACTTT,CASSPRLVGGSPLHF
13,NA,TRBJ1-3,NA,TRBV30,TGTGCCTGGAGTTCAGGGAACGGAAACACCATATATTTT,CAWSSGNGNTIYF
13,NA,TRBJ1-2,NA,TRBV4-1,TGCGCCAGCAGCCAAGGGAGGGAACGAGGCTACACCTTC,CASSQGRERGYTF
15,NA,TRBJ1-5,NA,TRBV7-6,TGTGCCAGCAGCTTAGGCGGGGGGCAGGGCCAGCCCCAGCATTTT,CASSLGGGQGQPQHF
15,NA,TRBJ1-4,TRBD1,TRBV7-9,TGTGCCAGCAGCTTAGCGCAGGGGGCCGGTGAAAAACTGTTTTTT,CASSLAQGAGEKLFF
15,NA,TRBJ1-1,TRBD1,TRBV18,TGTGCCAGCTCACTCCTTAGACAGGGGGAGGTTGAAGCTTTCTTT,CASSLLRQGEVEAFF
14,NA,TRBJ1-1,NA,TRBV27,TGTGCCAGCAATACAGGACTGGCTAGCGCTGAAGCTTTCTTT,CASNTGLASAEAFF
15,NA,TRBJ2-7,NA,TRBV2,TGTGCCAGCAGTGCCACAGGGTACGACTCCTACGAGCAGTACTTC,CASSATGYDSYEQYF
15,NA,TRBJ1-2,TRBD1,TRBV5-1,TGCGCCAGCAGTTCCGGGACAGGGGGTACCTATGGCTACACCTTC,CASSSGTGGTYGYTF
13,few,TRBJ1-1,NA,TRBV5-4,TGTGCCAGCAGGCCCGGTCTGAACACTGAAGCTTTCTTT,CASRPGLNTEAFF
16,NA,TRBJ1-3,TRBD1,TRBV2,TGTGCCAGCAGTGCGACCAGGGGGCTAATTGGAAACACCATATATTTT,CASSATRGLIGNTIYF
13,few,TRBJ1-3,NA,TRBV6-2/TRBV6-3,TGTGCCAGCAGCTCAACCGGGCAGGGGAATATATATTTT,CASSSTGQGNIYF
15,NA,TRBJ2-5,TRBD2,TRBV6-5,TGTGCCAGCAGAACTAGCGGGGGGTCCTGGGAGACCCAGTACTTC,CASRTSGGSWETQYF
16,NA,TRBJ1-2,NA,TRBV5-1,TGCGCCAGCAGCTTGGTGCTTGGCGGAGCTAACTATGGCTACACCTTC,CASSLVLGGANYGYTF
17,once,TRBJ1-1,NA,TRBV27,TGTGCCAGCAGTTTGCGGGGGGTGGGACTGGGAAACACTGAAGCTTTCTTT,CASSLRGVGLGNTEAFF
15,NA,TRBJ1-2,TRBD1,TRBV19,TGTGCCAGTAGTAAGGGACAGACTACCTCTATGGGCTACACCTTC,CASSKGQTTSMGYTF
16,NA,TRBJ1-6,NA,TRBV5-6,TGTGCCAGCAGCTTAGAGGAGGGATCCTATAATTCACCCCTCCACTTT,CASSLEEGSYNSPLHF
15,NA,TRBJ1-2,TRBD1,TRBV5-1,TGCGCCAGCAGCGAAGGGACAGGAGGTACCTATGGCTACACCTTC,CASSEGTGGTYGYTF
16,NA,TRBJ1-2,NA,TRBV7-9,TGTGCCAGCAGCTTATTTGGTGCGGAGGTTGGGTATGGCTACACCTTC,CASSLFGAEVGYGYTF
18,NA,TRBJ1-1,NA,TRBV7-6,TGTGCCAGCAGCTACCAACAGGAGCTCATTGAAATGAACACTGAAGCTTTCTTT,CASSYQQELIEMNTEAFF
15,NA,TRBJ1-1,TRBD1,TRBV9,TGTGCCAGCAGCGTATCAGGGGGATATAGTGGTGAAGCTTTCTTT,CASSVSGGYSGEAFF
12,NA,TRBJ2-5,NA,TRBV6-5,TGTGCCAAGAGGAGGCAACAAGAGACCCAGTACTTC,CAKRRQQETQYF
14,NA,TRBJ1-2,TRBD1,TRBV28,TGTGCCAGCAGAGGTGTAGGGGGCGACTATGGCTACACCTTC,CASRGVGGDYGYTF
14,NA,TRBJ1-4,TRBD1,TRBV6-4,TGTGCCAGCAGTGAAAACCGGGACAGCAAAAAACTGTTTTTT,CASSENRDSKKLFF
13,NA,TRBJ1-6,NA,TRBV12-3/TRBV12-4,TGTGCCAGCAGTCCGGACAGTAATTCACCCCTCCACTTT,CASSPDSNSPLHF
15,NA,TRBJ2-7,TRBD2,TRBV6-6,TGTGCCAGCAGCCTCACTAGCGGGGTATCCTACGAGCAGTACTTC,CASSLTSGVSYEQYF